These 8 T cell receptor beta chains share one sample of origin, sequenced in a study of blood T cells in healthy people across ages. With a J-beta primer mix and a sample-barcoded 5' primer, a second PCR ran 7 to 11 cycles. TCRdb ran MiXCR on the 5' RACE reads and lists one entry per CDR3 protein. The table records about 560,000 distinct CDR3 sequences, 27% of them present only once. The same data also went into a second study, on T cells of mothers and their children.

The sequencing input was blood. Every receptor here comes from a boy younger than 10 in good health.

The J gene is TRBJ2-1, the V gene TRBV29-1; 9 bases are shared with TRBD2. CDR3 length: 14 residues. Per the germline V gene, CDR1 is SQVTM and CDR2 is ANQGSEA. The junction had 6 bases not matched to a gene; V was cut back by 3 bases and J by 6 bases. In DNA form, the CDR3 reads TGCAGCGTTGAGAGAGCGGGAGGAGGCAATGAGCAGTTCTTC. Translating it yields CSVERAGGGNEQFF.

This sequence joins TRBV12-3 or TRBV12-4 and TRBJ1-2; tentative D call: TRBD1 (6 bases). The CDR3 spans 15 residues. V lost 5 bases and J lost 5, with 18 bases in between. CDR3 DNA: TGTGCCAGCAGTGCCCATCAGGGACACCCATATGGCTACACCTTC. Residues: CASSAHQGHPYGYTF.

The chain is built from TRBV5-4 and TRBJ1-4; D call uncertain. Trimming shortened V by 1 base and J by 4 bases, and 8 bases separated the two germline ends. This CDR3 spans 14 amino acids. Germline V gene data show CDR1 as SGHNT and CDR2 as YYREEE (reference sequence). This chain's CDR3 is CASSLMSDNEKLFF. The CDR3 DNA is TGTGCCAGCAGCTTGATGTCGGATAATGAAAAACTGTTTTTT.

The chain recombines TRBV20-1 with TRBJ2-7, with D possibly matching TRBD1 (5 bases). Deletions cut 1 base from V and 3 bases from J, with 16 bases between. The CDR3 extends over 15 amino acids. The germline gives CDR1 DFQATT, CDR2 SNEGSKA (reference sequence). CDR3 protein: CSARGAGNLDYEQYF. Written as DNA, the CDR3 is TGCAGTGCTAGAGGTGCAGGGAATTTGGACTACGAGCAGTACTTC.

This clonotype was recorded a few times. The CDR3 region is CSVEGGGLYEQFF. The CDR3 nucleotides read TGCAGCGTTGAAGGGGGGGGACTCTATGAGCAGTTCTTC. This chain links TRBV29-1 with TRBJ2-5; 7 bases match TRBD2. Matching the DNA end better, TRBJ2-1 makes the J call doubtful. Germline loops: CDR1 SQVTM, CDR2 ANQGSEA. The CDR3 runs to 13 residues.

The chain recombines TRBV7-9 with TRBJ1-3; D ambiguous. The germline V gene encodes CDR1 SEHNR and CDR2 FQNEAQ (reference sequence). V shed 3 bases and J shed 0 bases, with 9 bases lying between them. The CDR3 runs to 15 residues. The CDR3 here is CASSFRKYSGNTIYF. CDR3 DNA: TGTGCCAGCAGCTTCCGCAAATACTCTGGAAACACCATATATTTT.

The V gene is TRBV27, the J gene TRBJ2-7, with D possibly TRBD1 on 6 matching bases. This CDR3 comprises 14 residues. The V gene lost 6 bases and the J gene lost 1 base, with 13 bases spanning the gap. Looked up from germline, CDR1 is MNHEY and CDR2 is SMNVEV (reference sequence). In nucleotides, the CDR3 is TGTGCCAGCAGAAGACAGGTTTTTTCCTACGAGCAGTACTTC. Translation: CASRRQVFSYEQYF.

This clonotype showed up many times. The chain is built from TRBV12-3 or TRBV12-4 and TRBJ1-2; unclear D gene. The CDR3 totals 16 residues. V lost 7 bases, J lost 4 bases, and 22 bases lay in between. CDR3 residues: CASTLGSPRIGYGYTF. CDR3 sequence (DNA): TGTGCCAGCACCCTAGGGAGCCCCCGTATAGGCTATGGCTACACCTTC.